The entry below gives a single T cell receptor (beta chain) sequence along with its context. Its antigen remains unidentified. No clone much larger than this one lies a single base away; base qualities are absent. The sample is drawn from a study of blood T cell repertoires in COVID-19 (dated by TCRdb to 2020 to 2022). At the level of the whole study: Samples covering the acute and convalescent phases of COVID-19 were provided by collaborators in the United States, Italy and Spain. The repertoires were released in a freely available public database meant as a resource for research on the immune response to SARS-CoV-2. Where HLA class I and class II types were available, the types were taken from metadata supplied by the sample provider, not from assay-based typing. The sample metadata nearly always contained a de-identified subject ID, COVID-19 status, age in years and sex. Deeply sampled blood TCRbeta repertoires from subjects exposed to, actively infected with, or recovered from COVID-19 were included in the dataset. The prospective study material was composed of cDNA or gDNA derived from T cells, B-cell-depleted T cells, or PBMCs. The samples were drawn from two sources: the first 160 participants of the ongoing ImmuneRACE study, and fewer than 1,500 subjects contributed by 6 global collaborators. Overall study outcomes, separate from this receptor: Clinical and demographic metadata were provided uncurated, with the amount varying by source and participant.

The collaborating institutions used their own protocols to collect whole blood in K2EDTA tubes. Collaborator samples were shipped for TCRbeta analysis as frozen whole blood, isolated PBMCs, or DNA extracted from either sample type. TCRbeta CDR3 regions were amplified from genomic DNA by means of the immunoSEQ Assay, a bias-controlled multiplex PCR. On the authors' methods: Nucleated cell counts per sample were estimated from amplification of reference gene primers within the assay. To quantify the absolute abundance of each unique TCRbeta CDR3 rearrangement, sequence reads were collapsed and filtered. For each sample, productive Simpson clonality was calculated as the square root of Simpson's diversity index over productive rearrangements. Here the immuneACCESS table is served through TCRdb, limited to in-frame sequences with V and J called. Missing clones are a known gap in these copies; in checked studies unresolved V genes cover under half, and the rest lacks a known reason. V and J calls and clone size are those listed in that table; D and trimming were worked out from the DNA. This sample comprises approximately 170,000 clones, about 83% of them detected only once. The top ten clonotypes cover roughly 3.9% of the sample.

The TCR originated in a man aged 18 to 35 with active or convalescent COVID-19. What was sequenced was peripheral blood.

The CDR3 in this case is CASSLGGTAEAFF. The sequence in DNA is TGTGCCAGCAGCTTGGGGGGGACAGCAGAAGCTTTCTTT. The chain is assembled from TRBV5-6 and TRBJ1-1; the central 7 bases match TRBD1. Germline trimming amounts to 0 bases on V and 8 bases on J, with 4 as the count of junction bases outside the gene matches. The CDR3 runs 13 amino acids, cysteine and phenylalanine included. This entry keeps only the CDR3 DNA: 39 bases, framed from base 1. CDR1 and CDR2 were assigned from the germline V gene as SGHDT and YYEEEE.